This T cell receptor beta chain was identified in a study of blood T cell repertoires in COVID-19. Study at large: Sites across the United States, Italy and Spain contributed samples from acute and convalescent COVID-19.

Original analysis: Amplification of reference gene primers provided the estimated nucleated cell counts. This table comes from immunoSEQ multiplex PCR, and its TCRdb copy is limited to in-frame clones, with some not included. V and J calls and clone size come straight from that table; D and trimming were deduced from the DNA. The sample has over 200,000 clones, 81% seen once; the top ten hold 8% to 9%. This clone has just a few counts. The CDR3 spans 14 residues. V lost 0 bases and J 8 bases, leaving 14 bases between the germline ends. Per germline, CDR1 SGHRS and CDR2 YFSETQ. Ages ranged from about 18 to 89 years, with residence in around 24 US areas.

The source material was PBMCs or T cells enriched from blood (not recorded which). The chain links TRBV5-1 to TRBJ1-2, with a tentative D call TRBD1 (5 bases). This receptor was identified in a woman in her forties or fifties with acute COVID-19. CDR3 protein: CASSLAREAYGYTF. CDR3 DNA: TGCGCCAGCAGCTTGGCCAGGGAAGCATACGGCTACACCTTC.